These 31 T cell receptor beta chains were sequenced from one sample in a study of shared clonotypes between healthy human individuals. Method: immunoSEQ multiplex PCR; TCRdb's copy keeps in-frame clones and lacks some. The table shows around 700,000 clones, with 60% to 80% occurring only once. The sequenced material came from memory CD4+ T cells sorted from blood. Documented subset: CD45RA-negative fraction. These receptors were obtained from a woman aged 30 to 39 in good health.

This clone was recorded many times. This chain links TRBV28 with TRBJ2-5; D is tentatively TRBD1 or TRBD2 (6 bases each). Trimming left V 4 bases short and J 2 bases short, with 20 bases between. The V gene's germline CDR1 is MDHEN and CDR2 SYDVKM. There are 17 residues in the CDR3. CDR3 amino acids: CASSSPPGGEGQETQYF. The CDR3 DNA reads as TGTGCCAGCAGTTCCCCCCCCGGGGGCGAGGGGCAAGAGACCCAGTACTTC.

The chain has TRBV9 and TRBJ2-2; a weak D match, TRBD1 (6 bases). V was clipped by 5 bases and J by 0 bases, with 11 bases between them. CDR1 and CDR2 (germline): SGDLS, YYNGEE. The CDR3 is made up of 15 amino acids. DNA of the CDR3: TGTGCCAGCAGAACAGGGACGGCGAACACCGGGGAGCTGTTTTTT. This translates into CASRTGTANTGELFF.

The V call is TRBV19, the J call TRBJ1-5; the D gene is possibly TRBD1 (6 bases). The germline V and J ends were trimmed by 3 bases and 5 bases, with 11 bases remaining between them. Germline lookup yields CDR1 LNHDA and CDR2 SQIVND (reference sequence). The CDR3 has 14 amino acids. The CDR3 region has the DNA TGTGCCAGTAGTATCGGTGCAGGGGATCAGCCCCAGCATTTT. Protein sequence: CASSIGAGDQPQHF.

This chain connects TRBV28 to TRBJ2-1, with D possibly TRBD2 on 5 matching bases. CDR3 length equals 15 residues. The V and J ends lost 3 bases and 8 bases respectively, with 17 bases between them. In germline, CDR1 is MDHEN, CDR2 SYDVKM. The CDR3 coding sequence is TGTGCCAGCAGTTTGGATTCTCGGGGTAATCATGAGCAGTTCTTC. Its translation: CASSLDSRGNHEQFF.

The gene calls are TRBV18 and TRBJ1-1; 7 bases are a match to TRBD1. CDR3 size: 13 residues. CDR1 is KGHSH, CDR2 LQKENI, per germline. The V and J ends lost 6 bases and 6 bases, in that order; junction bases with no gene match: 7. In DNA, the CDR3 is TGTGCCAGCTCGCTCGACAGGGCGGCTGAAGCTTTCTTT. Translating gives CASSLDRAAEAFF.

This chain joins TRBV28 and TRBJ1-2; D is unresolved. The V gene lost 2 bases and the J gene lost 4 bases, with 11 bases spanning the gap. CDR1 is MDHEN, CDR2 SYDVKM, per germline. This CDR3 contains 14 residues. The CDR3 sequence is CASSLTAKPYGYTF. For the CDR3, the DNA is TGTGCCAGCAGTTTAACAGCAAAGCCCTATGGCTACACCTTC.

The chain carries TRBV28 and TRBJ2-3, with a possible D match to TRBD2 (6 bases). Trimming removed 5 bases at V and 1 base at J, with 13 bases between. CDR3 length: 15 residues. Germline loops: CDR1 MDHEN, CDR2 SYDVKM. Written as DNA, the CDR3 is TGTGCCAGCAGTACGACTAGTCGGGGCACAGATACGCAGTATTTT. Translating it yields CASSTTSRGTDTQYF.

The CDR3 here is CASREGQGGGNEQFF. CDR3 in DNA: TGCGCCAGCAGAGAGGGACAGGGGGGAGGTAATGAGCAGTTCTTC. The chain is built from TRBV10-2 and TRBJ2-1; the match to TRBD1 covers 11 bases. This CDR3 comprises 15 residues. Per the germline V gene, CDR1 is WSHSY and CDR2 is SAAADI. V was pared by 6 bases and J by 7 bases, with 8 bases of the junction left unmatched.

V gene TRBV5-4 combines with J gene TRBJ2-2, with 7 bases aligning to TRBD1. V was pared by 2 bases and J by 6 bases, with 1 base of the junction left unmatched. Germline V gene data show CDR1 as SGHNT and CDR2 as YYREEE (reference sequence). CDR3 size: 13 residues. The CDR3 reads CASSFDRAGELFF. CDR3 sequence (DNA): TGTGCCAGCAGCTTCGACAGGGCCGGGGAGCTGTTTTTT.

Concerning this clone: Germline and junction disagree at one end, which may indicate a read error. The V and J genes are TRBV9 and TRBJ2-2; TRBD2 agrees at 8 bases. CDR3 length equals 15 residues. CDR1 and CDR2 (germline): SGDLS, YYNGEE. This CDR3 is CASSVGSGNPGELFF. In DNA form, the CDR3 reads TGTGCCAGCAGCGTAGGTAGCGGGAACCCCGGGGAGCTGTTTTTT.

The rearrangement joins TRBV7-9 to TRBJ2-7; a weak D match, TRBD1 (6 bases). V lost 3 bases and J 7 bases, leaving 13 bases between the germline ends. The CDR3 is 13 amino acids. Germline V gene sequence: CDR1 SEHNR, CDR2 FQNEAQ (reference sequence). CDR3 in amino acids: CASSFMWGHEQYF. The CDR3 region has the DNA TGTGCCAGCAGCTTTATGTGGGGGCATGAGCAGTACTTC. Combining the CDR3 with reference TRBV7-9 and TRBJ2-7 gives the whole variable domain DTGVSQNPRHKITKRGQNVTFRCDPISEHNRLYWYRQTLGQGPEFLTYFQNEAQLEKSRLLSDRFSAERPKGSFSTLEIQRTEQGDSAMYLCASSFMWGHEQYFGPGTRLTVT.

This clone was picked up a small number of times. The chain joins TRBV2 to TRBJ1-1, with D maybe TRBD1 (5 bases). The germline V gene encodes CDR1 SNHLY and CDR2 FYNNEI. Trimming removed 6 bases at V and 5 bases at J, with 19 bases between. This CDR3 has 15 amino acids. CDR3 residues: CASSLRDPRETEAFF. The CDR3 nucleotides are TGTGCCAGCAGCCTCCGGGACCCCCGAGAGACTGAAGCTTTCTTT. Full variable domain (rest looked up from reference TRBV2 and TRBJ1-1): EPEVTQTPSHQVTQMGQEVILRCVPISNHLYFYWYRQILGQKVEFLVSFYNNEISEKSEIFDDQFSVERPDGSNFTLKIRSTKLEDSAMYFCASSLRDPRETEAFFGQGTRLTVV.

V gene TRBV19 combines with J gene TRBJ1-1; 12 bases map to TRBD1. The CDR3 contains 19 residues. Looked up from germline, CDR1 is LNHDA and CDR2 is SQIVND (reference sequence). The V gene end was trimmed by 6 bases and the J gene end by 1 base; junction bases not matched to a gene: 15. CDR3 nucleotides: TGTGCCAGTAGAGTCCCAGCCGGGACAGGGGGCTCCGGGAACACTGAAGCTTTCTTT. Translating gives CASRVPAGTGGSGNTEAFF.

This chain uses TRBV29-1 with TRBJ2-5; TRBD1 agrees at 9 bases. The CDR3 length is 13 residues. The trim removed 5 bases at V and 2 bases at J, leaving 3 bases unmatched. From germline, CDR1 is SQVTM and CDR2 ANQGSEA. For the CDR3, the DNA is TGCAGCGTTAATGGACAGGGGCAAGAGACCCAGTACTTC. Translating gives CSVNGQGQETQYF.

This chain uses TRBV28 with TRBJ2-3; D possibly corresponds to TRBD2 (6 bases). The CDR3 spans 16 residues. Per the germline V gene, CDR1 is MDHEN and CDR2 is SYDVKM. With 5 bases removed from V and 2 bases from J, the gap between germline ends came to 17 bases. The CDR3 spells CASSPSGTPSTDTQYF. Written as DNA, the CDR3 is TGTGCCAGCAGTCCCTCCGGGACTCCTTCCACAGATACGCAGTATTTT.

The rearrangement joins TRBV5-1 to TRBJ2-5; maybe TRBD2 (5 bases). The germline V gene encodes CDR1 SGHRS and CDR2 YFSETQ. CDR3 size: 14 residues. Trimming took off 4 bases at V and 0 bases at J, with 10 bases between the two ends. CDR3 region: CASSPGNYQETQYF. CDR3 nucleotide sequence: TGCGCCAGCAGCCCGGGGAATTACCAAGAGACCCAGTACTTC.

The V and J genes are TRBV9 and TRBJ2-7; 9 nucleotides align to TRBD1. Unmatched junction bases numbered 8, after V lost 0 bases and J lost 4 bases. Germline V lookup: CDR1 SGDLS, CDR2 YYNGEE. The CDR3 is made up of 16 amino acids. The CDR3 region has the DNA TGTGCCAGCAGCGTAGGTCCCGGGACAGGGACATACGAGCAGTACTTC. As protein: CASSVGPGTGTYEQYF.

V usage is TRBV27 and J usage is TRBJ2-7, with 8 bases that match TRBD2. The CDR3 sequence is 18 residues long. The V and J ends lost 1 base and 0 bases, in that order; junction bases with no gene match: 11. The V gene's germline CDR1 is MNHEY and CDR2 SMNVEV (reference sequence). The CDR3 loop is CASSLWAASGPFSYEQYF. For the CDR3, the DNA is TGTGCCAGCAGTTTATGGGCTGCTAGCGGGCCCTTCTCCTACGAGCAGTACTTC.

This chain uses TRBV5-6 with TRBJ2-6; no reliable D call. Germline V gene lookup returns CDR1 SGHDT and CDR2 YYEEEE. Trimming took 4 bases from V and 0 from J, leaving 5 bases between them. The CDR3 runs 14 residues. The CDR3 sequence: CASSRYSGANVLTF. As DNA, the CDR3 is TGTGCCAGCAGCCGTTACTCTGGGGCCAACGTCCTGACTTTC.

The gene calls are TRBV19 and TRBJ2-2, with D possibly TRBD2 on 5 matching bases. The CDR3 consists of 17 residues. Germline CDR1 reads LNHDA; CDR2 reads SQIVND (reference sequence). V dropped 5 bases and J dropped 0 bases, with 16 bases sitting between them. The DNA for the CDR3 is TGTGCCAGTAGTCCCGGTTACGAGGGAGCGAACACCGGGGAGCTGTTTTTT. Translating gives CASSPGYEGANTGELFF. Full variable domain (remainder filled in from reference TRBV19 and TRBJ2-2): DGGITQSPKYLFRKEGQNVTLSCEQNLNHDAMYWYRQDPGQGLRLIYYSQIVNDFQKGDIAEGYSVSREKKESFPLTVTSAQKNPTAFYLCASSPGYEGANTGELFFGEGSRLTVL.

This clone was found a few times. The sample holds other DNA sequences that translate to the same CDR3. J is TRBJ2-5 and V is TRBV7-3; possible D gene TRBD2, 5 bases. The germline V and J ends were trimmed by 5 bases and 5 bases, with 9 bases remaining between them. From germline, CDR1 is SGHTA and CDR2 FQGTGA. CDR3 length equals 12 residues. CDR3 coding DNA: TGTGCCAGCAGCCTCCCGGGGGAGACCCAGTACTTC. The encoded protein is CASSLPGETQYF.

The chain carries TRBV19 and TRBJ2-3; 11 nucleotides match TRBD2. From germline, CDR1 is LNHDA and CDR2 SQIVND (reference sequence). After removal of 4 bases from V and 3 bases from J, the junction contained 12 bases not matched to a gene. The CDR3 sequence is 18 residues long. CDR3 residues: CASSTSPFSGRGTDTQYF. The CDR3 DNA follows: TGTGCCAGTAGTACCAGCCCCTTTAGCGGGAGGGGGACAGATACGCAGTATTTT.

This clone was counted a few times. Other DNA sequences in the same sample also yield this CDR3. The V gene is TRBV5-1, the J gene TRBJ2-7; 9 bases match TRBD1. Germline V CDR1 and CDR2: SGHRS, YFSETQ. Trimming at V came to 0 bases and at J to 6 bases, leaving 4 bases not matched to a gene. The CDR3 has 14 residues. Here the CDR3 reads CASSLGTGVGEQYF. The CDR3 DNA reads as TGCGCCAGCAGCTTGGGGACAGGGGTTGGCGAGCAGTACTTC.

The chain couples TRBV7-9 to TRBJ2-2, with 14 nucleotides matching TRBD2. Trimming at V came to 5 bases and at J to 2 bases, leaving 7 bases not matched to a gene. Germline assignment: CDR1 SEHNR and CDR2 FQNEAQ (reference sequence). There are 18 residues in the CDR3. Here the CDR3 DNA reads TGTGCCAGCAGCGAAGCGGGACTAGCGGGAGTTAACACCGGGGAGCTGTTTTTT. Translating it yields CASSEAGLAGVNTGELFF.

This clone was counted a few times. The V call is TRBV6-1, the J call TRBJ1-1; D might be TRBD1 (5 bases). The CDR3 sequence is 13 residues long. The germline gives CDR1 MNHNS, CDR2 SASEGT. The V gene lost 7 bases and the J gene lost 4 bases, with 13 bases spanning the gap. CDR3: CASTPGSPTEAFF. In nucleotides, the CDR3 is TGTGCCAGCACCCCAGGGTCGCCCACTGAAGCTTTCTTT.

This clone was detected only a few times. This chain links TRBV13 with TRBJ1-1, with no clear D. The V end lost 5 bases, the J end lost 1 base, and 8 bases lay between the germline ends. This CDR3 contains 13 residues. Germline V gene lookup returns CDR1 PRHDT and CDR2 FYEKMQ (reference sequence). The CDR3 region has the DNA TGTGCCAGCAGCCGCAAGGGGAACACTGAAGCTTTCTTT. This translates into CASSRKGNTEAFF.

This clone showed up just a few times. The V call is TRBV4-1, the J call TRBJ1-2, with D perhaps matching TRBD1 (6 bases). This CDR3 is built from 13 residues. V shed 4 bases and J shed 8 bases, with 14 bases lying between them. Germline loops: CDR1 MGHRA, CDR2 YSYEKL. DNA of the CDR3: TGCGCCAGCAGCCTCCCGGGGGCCACGGGCTACACCTTC. Amino acids: CASSLPGATGYTF.

DNA of the CDR3: TGCAGCGATGCTTCCGGGACTAGCGGGAATGAGCAGTTCTTC. This sequence encodes CSDASGTSGNEQFF. The V call is TRBV29-1, the J call TRBJ2-1, with 12 bases that match TRBD2. This CDR3 spans 14 amino acids. V trimming: 7 bases; J trimming: 7 bases; junction bases outside the gene matches: 8. Germline V lookup: CDR1 SQVTM, CDR2 ANQGSEA.

This clone occurred many times. The chain employs TRBV18 and TRBJ1-5; 10 bases match TRBD1. The CDR3 length is 15 residues. The V gene end was trimmed by 0 bases and the J gene end by 5 bases; junction bases not matched to a gene: 1. CDR1 is KGHSH, CDR2 LQKENI, per germline. CDR3 protein: CASSPPGTGDQPQHF. The CDR3 nucleotides read TGTGCCAGCTCACCACCAGGGACAGGGGATCAGCCCCAGCATTTT.

The chain links TRBV6-5 to TRBJ2-2, with no clear D. The CDR3 has 15 amino acids. Germline loops: CDR1 MNHEY, CDR2 SVGAGI. Between the trimmed V and J ends, which lost 7 bases and 0 bases, there was a span of 12 bases. The CDR3 here is CASTMWQANTGELFF. For the CDR3, the DNA is TGTGCCAGCACCATGTGGCAGGCGAACACCGGGGAGCTGTTTTTT.

This clone was counted a single time. The chain joins TRBV28 to TRBJ2-7; 8 positions agree with TRBD1. V lost 6 bases and J lost 2; bases outside the gene matches: 6. The CDR3 sequence is 14 residues long. Germline CDR1 reads MDHEN; CDR2 reads SYDVKM. CDR3 nucleotide sequence: TGTGCCAGCAGGCCAGGGGGCGTTACCTACGAGCAGTACTTC. It codes for CASRPGGVTYEQYF.